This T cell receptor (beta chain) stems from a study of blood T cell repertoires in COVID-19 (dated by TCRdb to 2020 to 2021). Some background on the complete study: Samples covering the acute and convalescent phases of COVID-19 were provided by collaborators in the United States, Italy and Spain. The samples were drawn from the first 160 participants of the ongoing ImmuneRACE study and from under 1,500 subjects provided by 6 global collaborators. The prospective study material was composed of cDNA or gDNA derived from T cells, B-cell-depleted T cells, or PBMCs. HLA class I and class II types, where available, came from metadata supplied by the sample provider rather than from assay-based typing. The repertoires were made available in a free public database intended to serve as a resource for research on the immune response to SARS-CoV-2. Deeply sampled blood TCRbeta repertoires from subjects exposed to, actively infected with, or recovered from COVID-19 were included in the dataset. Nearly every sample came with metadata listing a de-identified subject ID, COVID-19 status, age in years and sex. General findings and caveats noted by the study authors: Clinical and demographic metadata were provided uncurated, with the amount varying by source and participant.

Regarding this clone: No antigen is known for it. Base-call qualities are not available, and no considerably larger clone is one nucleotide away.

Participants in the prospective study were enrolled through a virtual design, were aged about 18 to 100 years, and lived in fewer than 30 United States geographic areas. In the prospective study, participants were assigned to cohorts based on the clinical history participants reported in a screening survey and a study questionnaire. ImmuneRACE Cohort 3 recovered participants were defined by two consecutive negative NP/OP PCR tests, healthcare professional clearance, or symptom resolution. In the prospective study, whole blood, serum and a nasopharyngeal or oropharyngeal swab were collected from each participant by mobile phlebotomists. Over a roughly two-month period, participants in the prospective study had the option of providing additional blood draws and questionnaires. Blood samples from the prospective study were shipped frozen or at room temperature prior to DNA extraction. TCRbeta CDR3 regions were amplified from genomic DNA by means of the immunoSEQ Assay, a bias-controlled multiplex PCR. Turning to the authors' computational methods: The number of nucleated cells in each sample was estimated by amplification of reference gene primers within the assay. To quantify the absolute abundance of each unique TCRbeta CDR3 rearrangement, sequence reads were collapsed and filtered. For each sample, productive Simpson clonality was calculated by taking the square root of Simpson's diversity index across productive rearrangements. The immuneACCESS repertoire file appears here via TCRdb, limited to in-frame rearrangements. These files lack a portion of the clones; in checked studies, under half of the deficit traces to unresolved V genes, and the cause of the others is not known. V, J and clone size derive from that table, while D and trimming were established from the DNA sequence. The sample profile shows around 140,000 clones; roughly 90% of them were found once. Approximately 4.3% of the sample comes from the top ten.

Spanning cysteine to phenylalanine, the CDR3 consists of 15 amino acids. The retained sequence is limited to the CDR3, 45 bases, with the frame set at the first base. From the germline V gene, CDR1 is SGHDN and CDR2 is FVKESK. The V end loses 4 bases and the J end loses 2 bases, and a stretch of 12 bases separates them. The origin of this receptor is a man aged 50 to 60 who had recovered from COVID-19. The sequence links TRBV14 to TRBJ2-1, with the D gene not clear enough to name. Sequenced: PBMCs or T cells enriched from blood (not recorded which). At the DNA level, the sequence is TGTGCCAGCAGCCCCCAGATGGGCGCCTACAATGAGCAGTTCTTC. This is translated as CASSPQMGAYNEQFF.